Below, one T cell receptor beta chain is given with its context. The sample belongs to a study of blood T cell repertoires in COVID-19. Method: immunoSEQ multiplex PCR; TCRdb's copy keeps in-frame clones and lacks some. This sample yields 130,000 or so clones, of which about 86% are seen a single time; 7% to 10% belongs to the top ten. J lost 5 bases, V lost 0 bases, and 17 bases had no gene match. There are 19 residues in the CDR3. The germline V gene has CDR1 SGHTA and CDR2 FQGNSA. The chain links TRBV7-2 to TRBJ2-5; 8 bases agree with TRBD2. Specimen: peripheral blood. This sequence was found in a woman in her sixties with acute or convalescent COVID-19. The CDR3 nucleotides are TGTGCCAGCAGCTTAGCCCGCGGTAGCGGGGTGCTAAATTCGGAGACCCAGTACTTC. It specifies CASSLARGSGVLNSETQYF. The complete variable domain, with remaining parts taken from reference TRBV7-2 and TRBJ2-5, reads GAGVSQSPSNKVTEKGKDVELRCDPISGHTALYWYRQSLGQGLEFLIYFQGNSAPDKSGLPSDRFSAERTGGSVSTLTIQRTQQEDSAVYLCASSLARGSGVLNSETQYFGPGTRLLVL.